This is a list of T cell receptor beta chains from one sample in a study of radiation and T cells in renal cell carcinoma. TCRdb keeps only in-frame clones here, not all; method: immunoSEQ multiplex PCR. The sample yields 40,000 to 50,000 clones, approximately 80% seen once. The sequencing used blood, collected from a patient whose treatment included radiotherapy and nephrectomy. The receptors here all came from a woman aged 70-85 years with renal cell carcinoma. Both conserved end residues are part of each CDR3. D genes are given only for firm matches. Expanded clones get a size class; other rows say once, few or many, or leave the size out.

abundance,j_gene,v_gene,len,d_gene,CDR3aa,CDR3nt
-,TRBJ2-3,TRBV19,16,TRBD2,CASSIRTSGDSDTQYF,TGTGCCAGTAGTATCCGGACTAGCGGTGATTCAGATACGCAGTATTTT
-,TRBJ1-1,TRBV6-7,13,-,CASSYQGYTEAFF,TGTGCCAGCAGTTATCAGGGGTACACTGAAGCTTTCTTT
-,TRBJ2-7,TRBV6-6,14,TRBD2,CASSTSGIGYEQYF,TGTGCCAGCTCGACTAGCGGGATTGGGTACGAGCAGTACTTC
-,TRBJ1-1,TRBV11-2,13,-,CASSLRLNTEAFF,TGTGCCAGCAGCTTACGATTGAACACTGAAGCTTTCTTT
-,TRBJ2-3,TRBV7-8,15,-,CASSLQAARADTQYF,TGTGCCAGCAGCTTACAAGCAGCAAGGGCAGATACGCAGTATTTT
-,TRBJ2-1,TRBV7-9,13,TRBD2,CATPIGGSNEQFF,TGTGCCACCCCGATTGGCGGGAGCAATGAGCAGTTCTTC
-,TRBJ2-7,TRBV19,12,-,CASSERGWEQYF,TGTGCCAGTAGTGAGAGGGGTTGGGAGCAGTACTTC
-,TRBJ2-3,TRBV19,15,-,CASSRTIRPPDTQYF,TGTGCCAGTAGTAGGACGATACGCCCCCCAGATACGCAGTATTTT
once,TRBJ2-1,TRBV2,15,TRBD1,CASSPSGTGYNEQFF,TGTGCCAGCAGTCCTTCCGGGACAGGATACAATGAGCAGTTCTTC
-,TRBJ2-7,TRBV6-5,14,TRBD1,CASRDPGQGDEQYF,TGTGCCAGCAGGGACCCGGGACAGGGGGACGAGCAGTACTTC
-,TRBJ2-3,TRBV9,14,TRBD1,CASSPGQGADTQYF,TGTGCCAGCAGCCCAGGACAGGGAGCAGATACGCAGTATTTT
-,TRBJ2-5,TRBV7-3,15,TRBD2,CASSLAGGFQETQYF,TGTGCCAGCAGCCTAGCGGGAGGGTTCCAAGAGACCCAGTACTTC
-,TRBJ2-3,TRBV19,15,TRBD2,CASTLWAGGSDTQYF,TGTGCCAGTACCCTGTGGGCGGGGGGGTCAGATACGCAGTATTTT
-,TRBJ2-1,TRBV5-1,16,TRBD2,CASSGTTHSSYNEQFF,TGCGCCAGCAGTGGGACTACCCACAGCTCCTACAATGAGCAGTTCTTC
-,TRBJ2-7,TRBV27,16,TRBD2,CASKVSGLAGVIEQYF,TGTGCCAGCAAGGTTTCGGGACTAGCGGGAGTAATAGAGCAGTACTTC
-,TRBJ2-1,TRBV19,16,-,CASTPQAGRFYNEQFF,TGTGCCAGTACCCCACAGGCAGGCCGATTCTACAATGAGCAGTTCTTC
-,TRBJ2-7,TRBV6-1,13,-,CASTRTVPYEQYF,TGTGCCAGCACCAGGACAGTTCCCTACGAGCAGTACTTC
-,TRBJ1-3,TRBV7-9,15,-,CASSLQGSSGNTIYF,TGTGCCAGCAGCCTTCAAGGGAGCTCTGGAAACACCATATATTTT
few,TRBJ2-7,TRBV19,13,TRBD1,CASSRQGANEQYF,TGTGCCAGTAGCCGACAGGGGGCCAACGAGCAGTACTTC
-,TRBJ2-1,TRBV9,15,TRBD2,CASSVVAGGLNEQFF,TGTGCCAGCAGCGTAGTAGCGGGGGGACTAAATGAGCAGTTCTTC
-,TRBJ2-3,TRBV7-9,14,-,CASSSEGGTDTQYF,TGTGCCAGCAGCTCAGAGGGGGGCACAGATACGCAGTATTTT
-,TRBJ2-7,TRBV7-6,16,TRBD2,CASSLGGLAGDYEQYF,TGTGCCAGCAGCTTAGGGGGCCTAGCGGGAGACTACGAGCAGTACTTC
-,TRBJ2-1,TRBV5-1,15,TRBD2,CASSLSLAGGKEQFF,TGCGCCAGCAGCTTATCCCTAGCGGGGGGGAAGGAGCAGTTCTTC
-,TRBJ1-1,TRBV10-3,14,TRBD1,CAISPGQGNTEAFF,TGTGCCATCAGTCCCGGACAGGGGAACACTGAAGCTTTCTTT
-,TRBJ2-1,TRBV7-2,15,TRBD2,CASSVSGGFNNEQFF,TGTGCCAGCAGCGTCAGCGGGGGATTTAACAATGAGCAGTTCTTC
-,TRBJ2-1,TRBV5-1,16,TRBD2,CASSLGAGGASGEQFF,TGCGCCAGCAGCTTGGGAGCGGGGGGGGCAAGTGGTGAGCAGTTCTTC
-,TRBJ1-1,TRBV25-1,14,TRBD1,CASSGYRGVTEAFF,TGTGCCAGCAGTGGGTACAGGGGGGTCACTGAAGCTTTCTTT
-,TRBJ2-5,TRBV9,14,-,CASSRQLLEETQYF,TGTGCCAGCAGCCGGCAGCTCCTGGAAGAGACCCAGTACTTC
-,TRBJ1-2,TRBV5-1,17,-,CASSLAPRGGLNYGYTF,TGCGCCAGCAGCTTGGCCCCACGGGGGGGTCTTAACTATGGCTACACCTTC
-,TRBJ2-7,TRBV29-1,13,-,CSVEGRGELEQYF,TGCAGCGTTGAAGGCAGGGGCGAGCTCGAGCAGTACTTC
-,TRBJ1-4,TRBV10-3,14,-,CAISESGEAEKLFF,TGTGCCATCAGTGAGTCAGGGGAAGCTGAAAAACTGTTTTTT
once,TRBJ2-1,TRBV27,18,TRBD2,CASSLESSGRSQGNEQFF,TGTGCCAGCAGTTTAGAGTCTAGCGGGAGATCTCAGGGGAATGAGCAGTTCTTC
-,TRBJ1-6,TRBV7-3,15,-,CASSLWGGADSPLHF,TGTGCCAGCAGCTTATGGGGGGGAGCGGATTCACCCCTCCACTTT
-,TRBJ2-1,TRBV6-1,13,TRBD2,CASNLAGGVEQFF,TGTGCCAGCAACCTAGCGGGGGGGGTAGAGCAGTTCTTC
-,TRBJ2-3,TRBV1,15,-,CTRVVNGPMADTQYF,TGCACCAGAGTCGTGAACGGCCCAATGGCAGATACGCAGTATTTT
-,TRBJ1-2,TRBV6-5,13,-,CASRPTGYSGYTF,TGTGCCAGCAGGCCCACAGGGTACTCTGGCTACACCTTC
-,TRBJ1-2,TRBV6-1,15,-,CASSESSDRWYGYTF,TGTGCCAGCAGTGAATCCTCCGACAGGTGGTATGGCTACACCTTC
-,TRBJ2-5,TRBV5-4,17,TRBD2,CASSGGLAGGPQETQYF,TGTGCCAGCAGCGGCGGACTAGCGGGAGGTCCCCAAGAGACCCAGTACTTC
-,TRBJ2-2,TRBV19,16,TRBD2,CASSIDLAGAAGELFF,TGTGCCAGTAGTATAGACCTAGCGGGAGCTGCCGGGGAGCTGTTTTTT
-,TRBJ2-2,TRBV4-1,18,TRBD2,CASSQGGLAGGRTGELFF,TGCGCCAGCAGCCAAGGGGGACTAGCGGGAGGACGCACCGGGGAGCTGTTTTTT